Presented here are 12 T cell receptor beta chains from one specimen sequenced in a study of blood T cell repertoires in COVID-19 (dated by TCRdb to 2019 to 2021). The library was prepared using the immunoSEQ multiplex PCR assay. TCRdb provides this immuneACCESS table in a form limited to in-frame rearrangements. Some clones are lacking; in checked studies, under half of them reflect an unresolved V gene, and why the rest are absent is not known. The sample has 99,000 or so clones on record, about 86% of them singletons. The top ten hold 3% to 4% of the sample. Sequencing was performed on peripheral blood. These receptors all come from a woman over 75 with active or convalescent COVID-19.

This clone was observed a few times. The V call is TRBV4-3, the J call TRBJ2-7; D perhaps matches TRBD2 (5 bases). Trimming stripped 1 base from V and 2 bases from J, with 6 bases between. Per germline, CDR1 LGHNA and CDR2 YSLEER. The CDR3 is made up of 13 amino acids. The CDR3 protein is CASSQGGPYEQYF. CDR3 nucleotides: TGCGCCAGCAGCCAAGGAGGGCCCTACGAGCAGTACTTC.

The chain employs TRBV5-1 and TRBJ1-2; tentative D call: TRBD1 (6 bases). There are 18 residues in the CDR3. V lost 0 bases and J lost 4, with 22 bases in between. The germline V gene encodes CDR1 SGHRS and CDR2 YFSETQ. CDR3 sequence reads: CASSLGGAGAIKGYGYTF. The CDR3 coding sequence is TGCGCCAGCAGCTTGGGCGGAGCAGGGGCCATAAAGGGCTATGGCTACACCTTC.

The V gene is TRBV3-1 (or the pseudogene TRBV3-2), the J gene TRBJ1-3; the match to TRBD1 covers 11 bases. This CDR3 is built from 18 residues. The germline gives CDR1 LGHDT, CDR2 YNNKEL (reference sequence). V was pared by 3 bases and J by 0 bases, with 7 bases of the junction left unmatched. The chain's CDR3 is CASSQDWDRGNSGNTIYF. The DNA of the CDR3 is TGTGCCAGCAGCCAGGACTGGGACAGGGGGAACTCTGGAAACACCATATATTTT.

This chain connects TRBV28 to TRBJ2-1, with D possibly matching TRBD1 (6 bases). With 6 bases removed from V and 7 bases from J, the gap between germline ends came to 10 bases. Per the germline V gene, CDR1 is MDHEN and CDR2 is SYDVKM. This CDR3 contains 12 residues. CDR3 protein: CASRLQGNEQFF. The CDR3 DNA reads TGTGCCAGCAGACTACAGGGAAATGAGCAGTTCTTC.

V gene TRBV29-1 combines with J gene TRBJ1-1; 9 bases align to TRBD1. The germline CDR1 and CDR2 sequences are SQVTM and ANQGSEA. This CDR3 spans 13 amino acids. Trimming at V came to 8 bases and at J to 2 bases, leaving 6 bases not matched to a gene. In DNA form, the CDR3 reads TGCAGCTCATGGGACAGGGAAAACACTGAAGCTTTCTTT. It codes for CSSWDRENTEAFF.

The rearrangement links TRBV25-1 to TRBJ2-3; D gene unclear. The germline CDR1 and CDR2 sequences are MGHDK and SYGVNS. CDR3 length: 11 residues. Between the trimmed V and J ends, which lost 6 bases and 2 bases, there was a span of 3 bases. The CDR3 protein is CASSHTDTQYF. CDR3 sequence (DNA): TGTGCCAGCAGCCACACAGATACGCAGTATTTT.

The gene calls are TRBV7-8 and TRBJ1-1, with 8 bases lining up with TRBD1. Germline V CDR1 and CDR2: SGHVS, FQNEAQ. This CDR3 region has 15 residues. The V and J ends lost 6 bases and 0 bases, in that order; junction bases with no gene match: 6. CDR3 protein: CASSQTGVVNTEAFF. CDR3 nucleotide sequence: TGTGCCAGCAGTCAGACAGGGGTAGTGAACACTGAAGCTTTCTTT.

This rearrangement joins TRBV5-1 to TRBJ2-2, with 9 bases lining up with TRBD2. CDR3 length: 14 residues. Looked up from germline, CDR1 is SGHRS and CDR2 is YFSETQ. V lost 4 bases, J lost 6 bases, and 4 bases stayed unmatched. Written as DNA, the CDR3 is TGCGCCAGCAGCCTAGCGGGGTACGCCGGGGAGCTGTTTTTT. Protein: CASSLAGYAGELFF.

The chain couples TRBV27 to TRBJ1-2; D is unresolved. There are 14 residues in the CDR3. The V end was cut by 0 bases, the J end by 4 bases, with 9 bases between. CDR1 is MNHEY and CDR2 is SMNVEV in the germline V gene (reference sequence). The CDR3: CASSLSASAYGYTF. CDR3 DNA sequence: TGTGCCAGCAGTTTATCGGCAAGTGCCTATGGCTACACCTTC.

This clone has a single count. The CDR3 is CSVEGLPWTKNTEAFF. The CDR3 region has the DNA TGCAGCGTTGAAGGACTTCCTTGGACAAAGAACACTGAAGCTTTCTTT. The V call is TRBV29-1, the J call TRBJ1-1; a possible D gene is TRBD1 (5 bases). V lost 1 base to trimming and J lost 1 base, with 16 bases between them. The CDR3 has 16 residues. The germline gives CDR1 SQVTM, CDR2 ANQGSEA. The variable domain in full, completed from reference TRBV29-1 and TRBJ1-1, reads SAVISQKPSRDICQRGTSLTIQCQVDSQVTMMFWYRQQPGQSLTLIATANQGSEATYESGFVIDKFPISRPNLTFSTLTVSNMSPEDSSIYLCSVEGLPWTKNTEAFFGQGTRLTVV.

The V call is TRBV7-3, the J call TRBJ1-1; D possibly corresponds to TRBD1 (5 bases). Trimming stripped 4 bases from V and 0 bases from J, with 21 bases between. This CDR3 is 18 amino acids long. CDR1 and CDR2 from the germline V gene are SGHTA and FQGTGA. CDR3 nucleotide sequence: TGTGCCAGCAGCTCCGATGCACCGGGGGACTGGGTGAACACTGAAGCTTTCTTT. Translating it yields CASSSDAPGDWVNTEAFF.

V is TRBV29-1 and J is TRBJ1-2; D not certain. The CDR3 is 15 amino acids. From germline, CDR1 is SQVTM and CDR2 ANQGSEA. V was pared by 7 bases and J by 1 base, with 19 bases between. CDR3 DNA: TGCAGCGCCTCTGATCGGGGTTATAGTAACTATGGCTACACCTTC. It yields the protein CSASDRGYSNYGYTF.